This TCR beta chain was found in a study of T cell repertoires in cytomegalovirus infection. Via MiXCR, TCRdb re-called the reads, giving one row per CDR3 protein. The sample has approximately 730,000 distinct CDR3 sequences; 25% to 30% are singletons. The V end was cut by 2 bases, the J end by 2 bases, with 11 bases between. Germline CDR1 reads SGDLS; CDR2 reads YYNGEE. The CDR3 contains 14 residues. With regard to this clonotype: No antigen is known for it.

The TCR originated in a human donor in good health (CMV status not recorded). Some clones in this sample may be carry-over from other donors' samples. Here the sequenced sample was cultured CD8+ T cells from PBMCs, taken from culture after CMV antigen stimulation. V and J are TRBV9 and TRBJ2-7; D uncertain. The CDR3 sequence is CASSVENKAYEQYF. The CDR3 bases are TGTGCCAGCAGCGTCGAGAACAAAGCCTACGAGCAGTACTTC.